This T cell receptor (beta chain) was retrieved from a study of CXCR3-negative and CXCR3-positive naive CD8 T cells. Study information: Cumulative TRB read yield was some 140 million, averaging about 1.5 +/- 0.3 million per library.

About this clonotype itself: The antigen remains unidentified.

Study-wide results and caveats: Once cells were cryopreserved, CXCR3 expression went down partly, and most assays used fresh PBMCs. Naive CXCR3-positive and CXCR3-negative cells shared TRBV-TRBJ usage; memory cells diverged. Hydrophobicity of TRB CDR3s was greater in CXCR3-positive naive cells than in CXCR3-negative naive cells.

This CDR3 is built from 14 residues. Looked up from germline, CDR1 is SNHLY and CDR2 is FYNNEI. The libraries of TRB cDNA were constructed through 5' RACE using UMI labels. One entry per CDR3 protein, without DNA, is what TCRdb gives after re-calling the 5' RACE reads. In all, the sample yields about 98,000 distinct CDR3 sequences. Sequenced: naive CXCR3+ CD8+ T cells from blood. Documented subset: CD45RO-CCR7+CD27+CD95- naive CD8+ T cells expressing CXCR3 (TNR3+). The source is a human donor in good health. Some clones in this sample may be carry-over from other donors' samples. J is TRBJ2-1 and V is TRBV2; absent DNA, TCRdb's TRBD2 call cannot be checked. The chain's CDR3 is CASSDTPRANEQFF.